This T cell receptor beta chain was captured in a study of T cells after yellow fever vaccination. Notes on the study in general: Researchers cautioned that FACS-sorted repertoires could harbor abundant clonotypes contaminating from the bulk population.

Germline CDR1 and CDR2: DFQATT and SNEGSKA (reference sequence). This CDR3 spans 13 amino acids. As for this clonotype: No antigen is known for it.

TCRdb re-derived calls from the 5' RACE reads in MiXCR, one entry per CDR3 protein. The table includes 610,000 or so distinct CDR3 sequences, more than 9% detected once. The receptor's source is a man aged 25-45 years who received the YFV17D yellow fever vaccine. The chain combines TRBV20-1 with TRBJ2-4; TRBD2 might be the D (5 bases). The source was PBMCs, collected on the day of the yellow fever booster vaccination. In DNA, the CDR3 is TGCTCCCCCCGGGGAGTTTCCAAAAACATTCAGTACTTC. Translated: CSPRGVSKNIQYF.